This TCR beta chain was documented in a study of CXCR3-negative and CXCR3-positive naive CD8 T cells. Study in general: A total of some 130 million TRB reads was generated, with about 1.5 +/- 0.3 million per library.

The CDR3 extends over 14 amino acids. In germline, CDR1 is DFQATT, CDR2 SNEGSKA (reference sequence). Study-wide results and limits: The study inferred TCR strength from TRB CDR3 properties and found comparable surface CD5 between naive subsets. Memory CD8+ cells showed much lower diversity, while both naive subsets were comparably high. TRBV-TRBJ usage matched between naive CXCR3-negative and CXCR3-positive cells but not between memory cells.

The method, 5' RACE with UMI labels, was used to prepare the TRB cDNA libraries. TCRdb re-called the 5' RACE reads and shows each CDR3 protein once, DNA omitted. The sample table includes over 20,000 distinct CDR3 sequences. With regard to this clonotype: Antigen unknown.

The sequenced sample consisted of memory CD8+ T cells from blood. The chain uses TRBV20-1 and TRBJ2-5; there is no DNA to check the TCRdb D call of TRBD2. The TCR comes from a human donor in good health. Some clones in this sample may be carry-over from other donors' samples. CDR3 loop: CSAREGSGKETQYF.